This T cell receptor (beta chain) was retrieved from a study of OX40 agonist ivuxolimab in advanced cancers. Notes on the research overall: The costimulatory receptor OX40 (CD134) was targeted by ivuxolimab, a fully human IgG2 agonistic monoclonal antibody. Intravenous ivuxolimab was administered to patients every 2 weeks at six dose levels: 0.01, 0.1, 0.3, 1.5, 3 and 10 mg/kg. Of the approximately 54 dose-escalation patients, hepatocellular carcinoma was present in around 20, melanoma in about 15, renal cell carcinoma in 9 and head and neck cancer in 9. In the dose-escalation cohort, 82.7% of patients were male, and the mean age was approximately 60 years, with a range of about 23 to 90. Prior anti-PD-1, anti-PD-L1 or anti-CTLA-4 therapy was permitted, and about 40% of dose-escalation patients had received checkpoint inhibitors. Partial responses occurred in three dose-escalation patients, of whom one had hepatocellular carcinoma and two had cutaneous melanoma. The point of sequencing TCRbeta in the periphery was to test whether ivuxolimab changed TCR sequence diversity and drove clonal T-cell expansion. The monotherapy dose-escalation portion (N ≈ 50 patients) of the phase I ivuxolimab trial is reported in the paper. Results and caveats for the whole study, not just this receptor: Antigen specificity was not determined for the clonally expanded peripheral T cells. At doses of 0.1 to 3.0 mg/kg, clonal expansion of both CD4+ and CD8+ blood T cells was observed from baseline to week 6. Low levels of normalized T-cell clonal expansion were also seen in some nonresponding patients. After ivuxolimab, more expanded clones were found on average in CD8+ T cells than in CD4+ T cells. In the 0.1-3.0 mg/kg groups, partial responders were among the patients with the lowest normalized peripheral clonal expansion, particularly in CD8+ T cells.

Unmatched junction bases come to 7, with V trimmed by 5 bases and J by 3 bases. The CDR3 starts with the cysteine, ends with the phenylalanine, and has 15 residues. Just CDR3 DNA is preserved here, 45 bases in frame from base 1. From a lookup of the germline V gene (reference sequence), CDR1 and CDR2 are SEHNR and FQNEAQ. To sequence the TCRbeta CDR3 region, genomic DNA was isolated from the sorted cells. The immunoSEQ Assay was used for sequencing of TCRbeta CDR3 regions. TCRdb obtained this table from immuneACCESS and retained in-frame rearrangements with V and J assigned. These tables miss some clones; where compared with another copy, unresolved V genes account for less than half of the shortfall, and the remainder is unexplained. This sample lists 65,000 to 95,000 clones; roughly 91% were detected once. The top ten clones comprise around 5.9% of the sample. Patients with a history of autoimmune disease or receiving systemic immunosuppression were excluded from the trial. In every dose cohort, peripheral blood was drawn for TCR sequencing at baseline, cycle 4 day 1, and cycle 7 day 1. The samples were drawn from a first-in-human, open-label, multicenter phase I dose-escalation trial of ivuxolimab. Adults with locally advanced or metastatic melanoma, renal cell, hepatocellular, or head and neck squamous cell carcinoma were enrolled in the trial. Before TCR sequencing, CD4+ T cells and CD8+ T cells were sorted from peripheral blood as separate populations.

With respect to this clone: Its antigen is not yet known. No base qualities exist here, and no much larger clone lies one base off it.

The clonotype comes from an adult with an advanced solid tumor such as melanoma, head and neck, liver or kidney cancer. Rearrangement joined TRBV7-9 to TRBJ1-5; TRBD1 fits 7 bases in the junction. Sequencing used CD4+ or CD8+ T cells sorted from blood, obtained in a trial of the OX40 agonist ivuxolimab. The DNA reads TGTGCCAGCAGCCCGGGACAGACAGACAATCAGCCCCAGCATTTT. The translation is CASSPGQTDNQPQHF.